This T cell receptor (beta chain) was sequenced during a study of cytomegalovirus exposure and HLA in healthy donors. Turning to the study itself: Membership in the Caucasian-associated ancestry cluster was found for around 85% of approximately 380 genotyped donors.

Primers included in the PCR were 60 Vbeta and 13 Jbeta primers. Measured with immunoSEQ multiplex PCR; TCRdb has only the in-frame clones, and not every one. The table lists some 120,000 clones, with approximately 3.9% in the top ten. General observations from the study: In a later analysis, productive TCRs from donors in an Asian-associated ancestry cluster reportedly carried fewer N-insertions than the cohort mean. Across HLA loci, a later analysis found differing TCR association rates, with DRB1 most and HLA-C fewest. The presence/absence work took it that sequencing depth was about the same across donors.

With respect to this clone: Its antigen is as yet unknown. Other nucleotide sequences in the sample specify the same CDR3.

Per germline, CDR1 SGDLS and CDR2 YYNGEE. The CDR3 has 15 residues. V was cut by 0 bases and J by 5 bases, with 11 bases left in between. Sequenced input: PBMCs. The genes are TRBV9 and TRBJ2-2, with a weak D call TRBD1 (5 bases). The origin of this receptor is a young man in good health and CMV-seronegative. In DNA, the CDR3 is TGTGCCAGCAGCGTAGAGGCAGGGCCGACCGGGGAGCTGTTTTTT. It encodes CASSVEAGPTGELFF.